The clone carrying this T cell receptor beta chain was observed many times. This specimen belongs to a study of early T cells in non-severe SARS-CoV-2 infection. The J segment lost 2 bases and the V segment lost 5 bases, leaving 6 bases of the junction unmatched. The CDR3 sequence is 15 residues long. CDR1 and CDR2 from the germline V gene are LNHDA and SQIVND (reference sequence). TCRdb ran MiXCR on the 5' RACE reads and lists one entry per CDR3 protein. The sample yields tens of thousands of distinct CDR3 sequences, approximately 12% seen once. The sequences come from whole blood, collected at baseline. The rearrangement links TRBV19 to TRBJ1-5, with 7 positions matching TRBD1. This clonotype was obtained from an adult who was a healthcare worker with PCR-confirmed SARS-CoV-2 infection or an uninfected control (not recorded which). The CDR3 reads CASSLQGLGNQPQHF. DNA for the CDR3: TGTGCCAGTAGTTTACAGGGGTTAGGCAATCAGCCCCAGCATTTT.